These 28 T cell receptor beta chains originate from one sample sequenced in a study of identical twins. TCRdb reprocessed the 5' RACE reads via MiXCR and lists one record per CDR3 protein. The sample lists 400,000 to 650,000 distinct CDR3 sequences, around 20% occurring once. A further study also used this sample, focusing on T cells expressing NK-cell markers.

Sequencing was performed on CD4+ T cells sorted from blood. These receptors were obtained from a woman between 18 and 29 years old in good health.

The chain recombines TRBV5-1 with TRBJ1-5; 7 bases are shared with TRBD1. V was clipped by 0 bases and J by 5 bases; unmatched bases: 2. The germline gives CDR1 SGHRS, CDR2 YFSETQ. The CDR3 sequence is 14 residues long. The CDR3 region has the DNA TGCGCCAGCAGCTTGGGTACAGGGGATCAGCCCCAGCATTTT. Amino acid sequence: CASSLGTGDQPQHF.

The V and J genes are TRBV6-5 and TRBJ1-1; D ambiguous. The V gene's germline CDR1 is MNHEY and CDR2 SVGAGI. Deletions cut 7 bases from V and 11 bases from J, with 11 bases between. The CDR3 spans 10 residues. The CDR3 protein is CASTPDEAFF. CDR3 coding DNA: TGTGCCAGCACCCCGGATGAGGCTTTCTTT.

In its sample, this clonotype was seen a few times. The chain recombines TRBV19 with TRBJ1-5, with D unresolved. Trimming took off 5 bases at V and 4 bases at J, with 12 bases between the two ends. CDR1 and CDR2 (germline): LNHDA, SQIVND (reference sequence). CDR3 length: 14 amino acids. The CDR3 DNA follows: TGTGCCAGTAGTTCTCGGCTGGTGAATCAGCCCCAGCATTTT. The encoded protein is CASSSRLVNQPQHF. The full variable domain, rest sourced from reference TRBV19 and TRBJ1-5, is DGGITQSPKYLFRKEGQNVTLSCEQNLNHDAMYWYRQDPGQGLRLIYYSQIVNDFQKGDIAEGYSVSREKKESFPLTVTSAQKNPTAFYLCASSSRLVNQPQHFGDGTRLSIL.

The chain couples TRBV10-3 to TRBJ2-3, with 8 bases matching TRBD1. Trimming removed 6 bases from V and 7 bases from J; junction bases left unmatched: 9. The CDR3 spans 14 residues. The V gene's germline CDR1 is ENHRY and CDR2 SYGVKD. CDR3 sequence: CAIRGQGVGNTQYF. CDR3 bases: TGTGCCATCAGAGGACAGGGAGTAGGAAATACGCAGTATTTT.

The chain combines TRBV20-1 with TRBJ2-7; 8 bases line up with TRBD2. This CDR3 spans 14 amino acids. Per the germline V gene, CDR1 is DFQATT and CDR2 is SNEGSKA (reference sequence). The V gene end was trimmed by 2 bases and the J gene end by 5 bases; junction bases not matched to a gene: 8. The CDR3 DNA sequence: TGCAGTGCTAGACGACTAGCGCGAGGGAACGAGCAGTACTTC. This translates into CSARRLARGNEQYF.

The chain links TRBV5-1 to TRBJ2-2; TRBD2 agrees at 7 bases. Germline CDR1 and CDR2: SGHRS and YFSETQ. The CDR3 covers 15 residues. Trimming at V came to 5 bases and at J to 6 bases, leaving 10 bases not matched to a gene. The CDR3 reads CASSPAAGVAGELFF. The CDR3, as DNA: TGCGCCAGCAGTCCGGCGGCGGGGGTGGCCGGGGAGCTGTTTTTT.

Notes on this clonotype: The junction differs from germline at one of its ends, possibly a read error. The genes are TRBV7-9 and TRBJ2-4; tentatively, D is TRBD2 (5 bases). The CDR3 extends over 14 amino acids. CDR1 is SEHNR and CDR2 is FQNEAQ in the germline V gene (reference sequence). The CDR3 DNA is TGTGCCAGCAGCTTAGCTCAGAACCGGGGAAAAAGGGACTTC. Its translation: CASSLAQNRGKRDF.

The chain carries TRBV29-1 and TRBJ1-2; no clear D gene. Germline values: CDR1 SQVTM, CDR2 ANQGSEA. This CDR3 comprises 12 residues. V was shortened by 5 bases and J by 1 base, with 8 bases between the two germline ends. CDR3 sequence: CSVLGFNYGYTF. For the CDR3, the DNA is TGCAGCGTTTTAGGCTTTAACTATGGCTACACCTTC.

This clonotype was recorded a few times. DNA of the CDR3: TGTGCCAGCAGTTTCGGGGCCGCTAACTATGGCTACACCTTC. This translates into CASSFGAANYGYTF. The chain combines TRBV12-3 or TRBV12-4 with TRBJ1-2; D may be TRBD1 (5 bases). The CDR3 runs 14 residues. V was clipped by 3 bases and J by 0 bases, with 8 bases between them.

This clonotype was seen a few times. The rearrangement links TRBV3-1 to TRBJ2-5; D unresolved. Germline CDR1 is LGHDT and CDR2 is YNNKEL (reference sequence). The CDR3 has 15 amino acids. The germline V and J ends were trimmed by 2 bases and 0 bases, with 10 bases remaining between them. The CDR3 loop is CASSQNSVYQETQYF. CDR3 sequence (DNA): TGTGCCAGCAGCCAAAATTCTGTCTACCAAGAGACCCAGTACTTC.

There are a few counts of this clonotype. The chain joins TRBV29-1 to TRBJ2-1; a possible D gene is TRBD2 (5 bases). Germline CDR1 SQVTM, CDR2 ANQGSEA. V lost 6 bases and J lost 10, with 22 bases in between. The CDR3 is 14 residues long. The CDR3 is CSVAGLTESIEQFF. The CDR3 nucleotides are TGCAGCGTGGCTGGACTCACCGAATCGATAGAGCAGTTCTTC.

This clonotype has just a few counts. The V call is TRBV5-1, the J call TRBJ2-1, with D possibly being TRBD2 (5 bases). Trimming removed 0 bases from V and 7 bases from J, with 11 bases in between. This CDR3 region has 14 residues. Germline V lookup: CDR1 SGHRS, CDR2 YFSETQ. Written as DNA, the CDR3 is TGCGCCAGCAGCTTGGAGGCGGGTCGTAATGAGCAGTTCTTC. It is translated as CASSLEAGRNEQFF. The variable domain in full, completed from reference TRBV5-1 and TRBJ2-1, reads KAGVTQTPRYLIKTRGQQVTLSCSPISGHRSVSWYQQTPGQGLQFLFEYFSETQRNKGNFPGRFSGRQFSNSRSEMNVSTLELGDSALYLCASSLEAGRNEQFFGPGTRLTVL.

This clonotype was picked up a small number of times. This chain joins TRBV24-1 and TRBJ2-2; D remains unclear. The CDR3 totals 12 residues. Germline values: CDR1 KGHDR, CDR2 SFDVKD. V lost 5 bases, J lost 5 bases, and 5 bases lay in between. The CDR3 is CATSATTGELFF. Written as DNA, the CDR3 is TGTGCCACCAGTGCGACGACCGGGGAGCTGTTTTTT.

This clonotype was seen once. The V and J genes are TRBV11-3 and TRBJ1-2; D unclear. Germline V gene lookup returns CDR1 SGHNT and CDR2 YENEEA. The ends were cut back, 3 bases at V and 3 bases at J, with 11 bases in the middle. There are 14 residues in the CDR3. CDR3 nucleotides: TGTGCCAGCAGCTTCAATCAGGTGGACTATGGCTACACCTTC. Protein sequence: CASSFNQVDYGYTF.

This clonotype was detected a few times. J is TRBJ2-3 and V is TRBV12-3 or TRBV12-4; 8 nucleotides line up with TRBD2. The CDR3 has 16 amino acids. V was clipped by 5 bases and J by 2 bases; unmatched bases: 9. CDR3 loop: CASSDTGGVNTDTQYF. DNA of the CDR3: TGTGCCAGCAGTGATACCGGGGGGGTGAACACAGATACGCAGTATTTT.

This clonotype has more than one count but fewer than ten. This chain links TRBV30 with TRBJ2-7, with 10 bases lining up with TRBD1. The V gene end was trimmed by 0 bases and the J gene end by 5 bases; junction bases not matched to a gene: 4. The CDR3 runs 14 residues. Germline lookup yields CDR1 GTSNPN and CDR2 SVGIG (reference sequence). The CDR3 nucleotides read TGTGCCTGGAGTGTACTGGACAGGGGGAACGAGCAGTACTTC. This gives the protein CAWSVLDRGNEQYF.

This rearrangement joins TRBV7-2 to TRBJ1-4; 10 bases agree with TRBD1. Trimming took 3 bases from V and 8 from J; bases not matched to a gene: 6. From germline, CDR1 is SGHTA and CDR2 FQGNSA. This CDR3 spans 15 amino acids. The CDR3 sequence: CASSLQTGGKEKLFF. As DNA, the CDR3 is TGTGCCAGCAGCTTGCAGACAGGGGGCAAGGAAAAACTGTTTTTT.

This chain connects TRBV4-2 to TRBJ1-4, with no clear D. Looked up from germline, CDR1 is LGHNA and CDR2 is YNFKEQ. This CDR3 is 14 amino acids long. The V gene lost 1 base and the J gene lost 5 bases, with 8 bases spanning the gap. CDR3 amino acids: CASSQGLENEKLFF. In nucleotides, the CDR3 is TGTGCCAGCAGCCAAGGGCTCGAGAATGAAAAACTGTTTTTT.

The V call is TRBV12-3 or TRBV12-4, the J call TRBJ2-6, with D maybe TRBD2 (5 bases). The ends were cut back, 6 bases at V and 0 bases at J, with 9 bases in the middle. The CDR3 is 15 amino acids. The CDR3 bases are TGTGCCAGCAGATACCGGGACTCTGGGGCCAACGTCCTGACTTTC. It yields the protein CASRYRDSGANVLTF.

A few counts support this clonotype. A read error may produce the germline difference seen at one junction end. The chain recombines TRBV10-3 with TRBJ1-4; D perhaps matches TRBD1 (5 bases). The CDR3 loop spans 12 amino acids. From germline, CDR1 is ENHRY and CDR2 SYGVKD. The CDR3 DNA sequence: TGTGCCACCAGTGGGGGGAATGAAAAACTGTTTTTT. Amino acids: CATSGGNEKLFF.

The genes are TRBV5-5 and TRBJ2-3; D unresolved. From germline, CDR1 is SGHKS and CDR2 YYEKEE (reference sequence). V lost 3 bases, J lost 1 base, and 9 bases lay in between. The CDR3 covers 14 residues. The CDR3 is CASSSDAGTDTQYF. In nucleotides, the CDR3 is TGTGCCAGCAGCTCGGATGCCGGCACAGATACGCAGTATTTT. Filled out from reference TRBV5-5 and TRBJ2-3, the complete variable domain reads DAGVTQSPTHLIKTRGQQVTLRCSPISGHKSVSWYQQVLGQGPQFIFQYYEKEERGRGNFPDRFSARQFPNYSSELNVNALLLGDSALYLCASSSDAGTDTQYFGPGTRLTVL.

V usage is TRBV5-6 and J usage is TRBJ2-1; the match to TRBD2 covers 13 bases. The germline gives CDR1 SGHDT, CDR2 YYEEEE. Losses at the gene ends were 7 bases for V and 7 bases for J; bases not matched to a gene: 8. There are 15 residues in the CDR3. The CDR3 region has the DNA TGTGCCAGCCGACGACTAGCGGGAGGAACTAATGAGCAGTTCTTC. It encodes CASRRLAGGTNEQFF.

This chain joins TRBV4-3 and TRBJ2-5; D possibly corresponds to TRBD2 (6 bases). V was clipped by 1 base and J by 4 bases, with 16 bases between them. Germline-derived CDR1 and CDR2 are LGHNA and YSLEER. The CDR3 is 16 amino acids. The chain's CDR3 is CASSQAFGPGAETQYF. CDR3 bases: TGCGCCAGCAGCCAAGCGTTCGGACCGGGAGCAGAGACCCAGTACTTC.

V usage is TRBV5-1 and J usage is TRBJ2-7; 11 bases map to TRBD1. Losses at the gene ends were 0 bases for V and 6 bases for J; bases not matched to a gene: 5. The CDR3 spans 15 residues. Germline CDR1 SGHRS, CDR2 YFSETQ. CDR3 DNA: TGCGCCAGCAGCTTGGAAAAGGGACAGGGGGGCGAGCAGTACTTC. It is translated as CASSLEKGQGGEQYF.

The table lists this clonotype with a few counts. The rearrangement uses TRBV2 and TRBJ2-2, with D hard to call. Germline V gives CDR1 SNHLY, CDR2 FYNNEI. There are 13 residues in the CDR3. V was cut by 2 bases and J by 6 bases, with 7 bases left in between. The CDR3 loop is CASSEYLAGELFF. The CDR3 DNA follows: TGTGCCAGCAGTGAATATCTAGCCGGGGAGCTGTTTTTT.

This clonotype appeared a few times. The rearrangement uses TRBV6-5 and TRBJ1-5; no firm D call. This CDR3 comprises 16 residues. Germline lookup yields CDR1 MNHEY and CDR2 SVGAGI. V lost 1 base to trimming and J lost 0 bases, with 10 bases between them. The CDR3 sequence is CASSYFQAYSNQPQHF. Here the CDR3 DNA reads TGTGCCAGCAGTTACTTTCAGGCCTATAGCAATCAGCCCCAGCATTTT.

The chain has TRBV25-1 and TRBJ2-5, with 7 bases that match TRBD1. This CDR3 is built from 15 residues. Germline V gene sequence: CDR1 MGHDK, CDR2 SYGVNS. J gave up 7 bases and V 2 bases, and 10 bases lay outside the gene matches. CDR3 sequence: CASSEGQGVRATQYF. For the CDR3, the DNA is TGTGCCAGCAGTGAAGGGCAGGGGGTACGTGCGACCCAGTACTTC.

The rearrangement uses TRBV18 and TRBJ1-1, with D unresolved. V lost 5 bases and J lost 4, with 5 bases in between. Germline CDR1 reads KGHSH; CDR2 reads LQKENI. The CDR3 is made up of 11 amino acids. CDR3 bases: TGTGCCAGCTCATATATCACTGAAGCTTTCTTT. Translation: CASSYITEAFF.